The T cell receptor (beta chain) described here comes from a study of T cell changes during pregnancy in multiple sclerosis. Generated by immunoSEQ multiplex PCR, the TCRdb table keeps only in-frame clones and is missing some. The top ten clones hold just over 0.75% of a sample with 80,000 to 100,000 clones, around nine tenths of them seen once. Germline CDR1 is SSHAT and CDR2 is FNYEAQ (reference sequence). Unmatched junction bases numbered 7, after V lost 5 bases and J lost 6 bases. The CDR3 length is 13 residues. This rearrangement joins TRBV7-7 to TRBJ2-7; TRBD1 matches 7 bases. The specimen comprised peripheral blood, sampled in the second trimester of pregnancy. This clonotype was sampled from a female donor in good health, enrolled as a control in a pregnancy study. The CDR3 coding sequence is TGTGCCAGCAGCCAGTTGACAGGGCTCGAGCAGTACTTC. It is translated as CASSQLTGLEQYF.